The clone carrying this T cell receptor beta chain was found a few times. The antigen remains unidentified. The data belong to a study of T-cell reconstitution after alpha-beta-depleted transplantation in children. Study-wide results and limits: TCRbeta diversity was high at day 60 in some patients (a result of surviving recipient T cells and thymic progenitors).

The CDR3 spans 14 residues. The V end lost 0 bases, the J end lost 4 bases, and 9 bases lay between the germline ends. Germline assignment: CDR1 LGHNA and CDR2 YSLEER. Unique molecular identifiers were incorporated during preparation of the TCRbeta library. Each CDR3 protein gets one entry after TCRdb re-called the PCR reads with MiXCR. This sample has about 420,000 distinct CDR3 sequences; around 15% occur once, and the top ten carry under 30%. This clonotype was sampled from a boy younger than two who had a stem cell transplant for Wiskott-Aldrich syndrome, so the T cells may come from the graft donor. The sample here was PBMCs, mostly from graft donor cells, taken 360 days after TCRalphabeta/CD19-depleted stem cell transplant. The genes are TRBV4-3 and TRBJ1-2; D unresolved. CDR3 in DNA: TGCGCCAGCAGCCAAGATACAGCTATCTATGGCTACACCTTC. It yields the protein CASSQDTAIYGYTF.